Listed below are T cell receptor beta chains from one sample, sequenced in a study of T cells in Graves' hyperthyroidism and ophthalmopathy. One entry per CDR3 protein, called by TCRdb with MiXCR from the multiplex PCR reads. The data contain about 180,000 distinct CDR3 sequences, about 9% of them singletons. Sequenced input: blood. Receptors originate from a woman younger than 35 with Graves' hyperthyroidism that later progressed to Graves' ophthalmopathy. The CDR3 runs from the conserved cysteine through the conserved F or W. The order of the fields is J gene, D gene, clone size, V gene, CDR3 protein, CDR3 DNA. D genes are given only for firm matches. Clone size is not always given. Where it is, it says once, few, many or a class for expanded clones.

j_call: TRBJ1-1; d_call: NA; clone_size: many; v_call: TRBV5-1; cdr3_aa: CASSLRGENTEAFF; cdr3_nt: TGCGCCAGCAGCTTGAGGGGAGAGAACACTGAAGCTTTCTTT
j_call: TRBJ2-5; d_call: NA; clone_size: NA; v_call: TRBV5-1; cdr3_aa: CASSREGGGTQYF; cdr3_nt: TGCGCCAGCAGCCGAGAGGGGGGGGGGACCCAGTACTTC
j_call: TRBJ2-5; d_call: TRBD2; clone_size: many; v_call: TRBV11-2; cdr3_aa: CASSLSLGGVEETQYF; cdr3_nt: TGTGCCAGCAGCTTATCATTGGGAGGGGTCGAAGAGACCCAGTACTTC
j_call: TRBJ1-6; d_call: NA; clone_size: many; v_call: TRBV5-1; cdr3_aa: CASSSSPGNNSPLHF; cdr3_nt: TGCGCCAGCAGCTCCTCCCCGGGGAATAATTCACCCCTCCACTTT
j_call: TRBJ2-1; d_call: NA; clone_size: many; v_call: TRBV2; cdr3_aa: CASNIESSYNEQFF; cdr3_nt: TGTGCCAGCAATATTGAAAGCTCCTACAATGAGCAGTTCTTC
j_call: TRBJ2-1; d_call: TRBD1; clone_size: many; v_call: TRBV28; cdr3_aa: CASSLNQGAKYNEQFF; cdr3_nt: TGTGCCAGCAGTCTCAACCAGGGGGCTAAGTACAATGAGCAGTTCTTC
j_call: TRBJ2-5; d_call: NA; clone_size: many; v_call: TRBV24-1; cdr3_aa: CATSESSLQETQYF; cdr3_nt: TGTGCCACCAGTGAATCCTCCCTTCAAGAGACCCAGTACTTC
j_call: TRBJ2-1; d_call: NA; clone_size: many; v_call: TRBV20-1; cdr3_aa: CSAERKSSYNEQFF; cdr3_nt: TGCAGTGCGGAGCGCAAGAGCTCCTACAATGAGCAGTTCTTC
j_call: TRBJ1-2; d_call: NA; clone_size: many; v_call: TRBV12-3/TRBV12-4; cdr3_aa: CASSLAVVGARDGYTF; cdr3_nt: TGTGCCAGCAGTTTGGCAGTAGTGGGGGCGCGGGATGGCTACACCTTC
j_call: TRBJ2-1; d_call: TRBD1; clone_size: NA; v_call: TRBV14; cdr3_aa: CASRKQGASYNEQFF; cdr3_nt: TGTGCCAGCAGGAAACAGGGGGCTTCCTACAATGAGCAGTTCTTC
j_call: TRBJ1-1; d_call: TRBD1; clone_size: many; v_call: TRBV14; cdr3_aa: CASSHRGLSEAFF; cdr3_nt: TGTGCCAGCAGCCACAGGGGGCTCTCCGAAGCTTTCTTT
j_call: TRBJ2-1; d_call: NA; clone_size: many; v_call: TRBV29-1; cdr3_aa: CSARVQGPNEQFF; cdr3_nt: TGCAGCGCCCGAGTCCAGGGCCCTAATGAGCAGTTCTTC
j_call: TRBJ1-1; d_call: TRBD1; clone_size: NA; v_call: TRBV5-6; cdr3_aa: CASSLTPTGVEGAFF; cdr3_nt: TGTGCCAGCAGCTTGACACCGACAGGGGTGGAGGGGGCTTTCTTT
j_call: TRBJ2-7; d_call: NA; clone_size: many; v_call: TRBV6-1; cdr3_aa: CASRPATSHYEQYF; cdr3_nt: TGTGCCAGCAGACCAGCGACTAGTCATTACGAGCAGTACTTC
j_call: TRBJ2-3; d_call: TRBD2; clone_size: NA; v_call: TRBV18; cdr3_aa: CASSPSASGRKDTQYF; cdr3_nt: TGTGCCAGCTCACCATCGGCTAGCGGGAGAAAAGATACGCAGTATTTT
j_call: TRBJ2-7; d_call: TRBD1; clone_size: many; v_call: TRBV20-1; cdr3_aa: CSALDRGGPYEQYF; cdr3_nt: TGCAGTGCCTTAGACAGGGGAGGTCCCTACGAGCAGTACTTC
j_call: TRBJ2-7; d_call: NA; clone_size: NA; v_call: TRBV19; cdr3_aa: CASSMIGQAYEQYF; cdr3_nt: TGTGCCAGTAGTATGATAGGACAAGCCTACGAGCAGTACTTC
j_call: TRBJ1-5; d_call: TRBD1; clone_size: many; v_call: TRBV7-8; cdr3_aa: CASSRTGPNQPQHF; cdr3_nt: TGTGCCAGCAGCAGGACAGGCCCCAATCAGCCCCAGCATTTT
j_call: TRBJ2-1; d_call: TRBD2; clone_size: NA; v_call: TRBV11-3; cdr3_aa: CASSFTSGGDNEQFF; cdr3_nt: TGTGCCAGCAGCTTTACTAGCGGGGGAGACAATGAGCAGTTCTTC
j_call: TRBJ2-2; d_call: NA; clone_size: NA; v_call: TRBV6-5; cdr3_aa: CASSYSVANTGELFF; cdr3_nt: TGTGCCAGCAGTTACTCAGTTGCGAACACCGGGGAGCTGTTTTTT
j_call: TRBJ1-1; d_call: NA; clone_size: many; v_call: TRBV3-1; cdr3_aa: CASNRRTVTEAFF; cdr3_nt: TGTGCCAGCAACCGTAGGACAGTTACTGAAGCTTTCTTT
j_call: TRBJ2-7; d_call: NA; clone_size: many; v_call: TRBV30; cdr3_aa: CAWSVPSPYEQYF; cdr3_nt: TGTGCCTGGAGTGTACCCAGCCCCTACGAGCAGTACTTC
j_call: TRBJ2-1; d_call: TRBD2; clone_size: NA; v_call: TRBV7-9; cdr3_aa: CASSSLAGAREQFF; cdr3_nt: TGTGCCAGCAGCTCTCTAGCGGGAGCGCGTGAGCAGTTCTTC
j_call: TRBJ2-2; d_call: NA; clone_size: many; v_call: TRBV30; cdr3_aa: CAWSPLFYGELFF; cdr3_nt: TGTGCCTGGAGTCCCCTTTTCTACGGGGAGCTGTTTTTT
j_call: TRBJ1-1; d_call: NA; clone_size: many; v_call: TRBV3-1; cdr3_aa: CASSQSDVTEAFF; cdr3_nt: TGTGCCAGCAGCCAATCGGACGTCACTGAAGCTTTCTTT
j_call: TRBJ2-7; d_call: NA; clone_size: NA; v_call: TRBV5-6; cdr3_aa: CASSPQLVADAYEQYF; cdr3_nt: TGTGCCAGCAGCCCGCAACTGGTAGCGGATGCCTACGAGCAGTACTTC
j_call: TRBJ2-6; d_call: NA; clone_size: few; v_call: TRBV7-9; cdr3_aa: CASPPLVVPPWGANVLTF; cdr3_nt: TGTGCCAGCCCGCCGTTAGTGGTCCCCCCCTGGGGGGCCAACGTCCTGACTTTC
j_call: TRBJ2-2; d_call: NA; clone_size: NA; v_call: TRBV6-4; cdr3_aa: CASSDSDGAGELFF; cdr3_nt: TGTGCCAGCAGTGACTCTGACGGGGCCGGGGAGCTGTTTTTT
j_call: TRBJ2-5; d_call: NA; clone_size: many; v_call: TRBV20-1; cdr3_aa: CSGTRRGGETQYF; cdr3_nt: TGCAGCGGGACTCGTAGGGGAGGAGAGACCCAGTACTTC
j_call: TRBJ2-7; d_call: NA; clone_size: NA; v_call: TRBV19; cdr3_aa: CASSPHTASYEQYF; cdr3_nt: TGTGCCAGTAGTCCCCACACAGCTTCCTACGAGCAGTACTTC
j_call: TRBJ2-3; d_call: TRBD2; clone_size: few; v_call: TRBV7-9; cdr3_aa: CASSLPLPGTSLADTQYF; cdr3_nt: TGTGCCAGCAGCTTACCGCTCCCCGGGACTAGCTTGGCAGATACGCAGTATTTT
j_call: TRBJ1-2; d_call: NA; clone_size: NA; v_call: TRBV9; cdr3_aa: CASSGAPTLQGYTF; cdr3_nt: TGTGCCAGCAGCGGGGCCCCAACTTTGCAGGGCTACACCTTC
j_call: TRBJ1-5; d_call: NA; clone_size: many; v_call: TRBV7-9; cdr3_aa: CASSSHAGSNQPQHF; cdr3_nt: TGTGCCAGCAGCTCTCACGCAGGGTCCAATCAGCCCCAGCATTTT
j_call: TRBJ2-7; d_call: TRBD2; clone_size: NA; v_call: TRBV6-5; cdr3_aa: CASSNQPGTSGRAAYEQYF; cdr3_nt: TGTGCCAGCAGTAACCAGCCAGGGACTAGCGGGAGGGCTGCGTACGAGCAGTACTTC
j_call: TRBJ2-5; d_call: NA; clone_size: many; v_call: TRBV5-8; cdr3_aa: CASNLWGSETQYF; cdr3_nt: TGTGCCAGCAACTTGTGGGGGTCGGAGACCCAGTACTTC
j_call: TRBJ1-3; d_call: TRBD1; clone_size: NA; v_call: TRBV3-1; cdr3_aa: CASSQPKTGSYAGNTIYF; cdr3_nt: TGTGCCAGCAGCCAACCGAAGACAGGGTCTTATGCTGGAAACACCATATATTTT
j_call: TRBJ2-3; d_call: TRBD2; clone_size: many; v_call: TRBV2; cdr3_aa: CASQGREGTDTQYF; cdr3_nt: TGTGCCAGCCAGGGGCGGGAGGGGACAGATACGCAGTATTTT
j_call: TRBJ2-3; d_call: NA; clone_size: many; v_call: TRBV6-1; cdr3_aa: CASSPLGTSTDTQYF; cdr3_nt: TGTGCCAGCAGCCCCCTAGGCACTAGCACAGATACGCAGTATTTT
j_call: TRBJ2-3; d_call: NA; clone_size: many; v_call: TRBV2; cdr3_aa: CASSSGGKDTQYF; cdr3_nt: TGTGCCAGCAGTTCCGGGGGTAAAGATACGCAGTATTTT
j_call: TRBJ1-5; d_call: NA; clone_size: many; v_call: TRBV2; cdr3_aa: CASSDRESNQPQHF; cdr3_nt: TGTGCCAGCAGTGATCGGGAGAGCAATCAGCCCCAGCATTTT
j_call: TRBJ1-1; d_call: NA; clone_size: NA; v_call: TRBV9; cdr3_aa: CASSAEQGSKTEAFF; cdr3_nt: TGTGCCAGCAGCGCAGAACAGGGAAGCAAAACTGAAGCTTTCTTT
j_call: TRBJ1-1; d_call: NA; clone_size: many; v_call: TRBV14; cdr3_aa: CASSQEAGRGTEAFF; cdr3_nt: TGTGCCAGCAGCCAAGAAGCAGGGAGGGGGACTGAAGCTTTCTTT
j_call: TRBJ1-1; d_call: TRBD1; clone_size: many; v_call: TRBV19; cdr3_aa: CASSPRQGRNTEAFF; cdr3_nt: TGTGCCAGTAGTCCACGACAGGGGAGGAACACTGAAGCTTTCTTT
j_call: TRBJ2-7; d_call: NA; clone_size: NA; v_call: TRBV20-1; cdr3_aa: CSARRTDEQYF; cdr3_nt: TGCAGTGCTAGACGGACGGACGAGCAGTACTTC
j_call: TRBJ2-3; d_call: NA; clone_size: few; v_call: TRBV5-4; cdr3_aa: CASSYASTDTQYF; cdr3_nt: TGTGCCAGCAGTTACGCCAGCACAGATACGCAGTATTTT
j_call: TRBJ2-2; d_call: TRBD1; clone_size: many; v_call: TRBV6-1; cdr3_aa: CASSRQGWDTGELFF; cdr3_nt: TGTGCCAGCAGTAGACAGGGCTGGGACACCGGGGAGCTGTTTTTT
j_call: TRBJ1-1; d_call: NA; clone_size: few; v_call: TRBV6-9; cdr3_aa: CASSSQGLSTEAFF; cdr3_nt: TGTGCCAGCAGTTCCCAGGGGTTGAGCACTGAAGCTTTCTTT
j_call: TRBJ2-5; d_call: TRBD1; clone_size: many; v_call: TRBV7-9; cdr3_aa: CASILRQGAPETQYF; cdr3_nt: TGTGCCAGCATCCTCAGACAGGGGGCGCCTGAGACCCAGTACTTC
j_call: TRBJ2-5; d_call: NA; clone_size: many; v_call: TRBV7-9; cdr3_aa: CASSYAGSQETQYF; cdr3_nt: TGTGCCAGCAGCTACGCAGGGTCTCAAGAGACCCAGTACTTC
j_call: TRBJ2-2; d_call: TRBD1; clone_size: many; v_call: TRBV12-3/TRBV12-4; cdr3_aa: CASSRQGPTGELFF; cdr3_nt: TGTGCCAGCAGTCGACAGGGACCTACCGGGGAGCTGTTTTTT